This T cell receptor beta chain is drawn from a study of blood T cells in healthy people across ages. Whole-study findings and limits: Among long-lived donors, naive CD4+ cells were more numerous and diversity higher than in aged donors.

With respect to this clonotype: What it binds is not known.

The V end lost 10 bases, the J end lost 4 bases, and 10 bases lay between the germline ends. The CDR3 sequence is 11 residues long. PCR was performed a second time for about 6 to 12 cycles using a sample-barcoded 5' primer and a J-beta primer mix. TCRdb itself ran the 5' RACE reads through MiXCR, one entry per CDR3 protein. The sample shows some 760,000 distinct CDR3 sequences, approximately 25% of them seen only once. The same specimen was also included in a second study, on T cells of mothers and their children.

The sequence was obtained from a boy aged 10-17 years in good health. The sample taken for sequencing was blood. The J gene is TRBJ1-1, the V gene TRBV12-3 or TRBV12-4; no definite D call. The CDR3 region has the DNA TGTGCCAACAGAGGTGGCACTGAAGCTTTCTTT. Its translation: CANRGGTEAFF.